The TCR beta chain under discussion was sequenced for a study of T cell repertoires in cytomegalovirus infection. Each CDR3 protein gets one entry after TCRdb re-called the reads with MiXCR. The sample consists of roughly 800,000 distinct CDR3 sequences, just under 30% of them appearing once. As to this clonotype: Its antigen is currently unknown.

V was pared by 8 bases and J by 3 bases, with 15 bases between. The CDR3 loop spans 14 amino acids. Sequenced here: cultured CD8+ T cells from PBMCs, sampled from culture after CMV antigen stimulation. This chain connects TRBV5-3 to TRBJ1-5; D unclear. TRBV5-3 is placed among ORFs of uncertain function. The clonotype comes from a human donor in good health (CMV status not recorded). Some clones in this sample may be carry-over from other donors' samples. CDR3 in DNA: TGTGCCAGCAGTCCTGACCTGATCAATCAGCCCCAGCATTTT. It specifies CASSPDLINQPQHF.